A single sample is the source of the 4 T cell receptor beta chains below, sequenced in a study of CD8 T cells in ankylosing spondylitis. These receptors have no known antigen. Study-wide results and caveats: Apparently characteristic of ankylosing spondylitis blood was a TCR beta motif (roughly 8 highly homologous variants).

TCRdb redid the calling of the 5' RACE reads with MiXCR, one entry per CDR3 protein. The table includes roughly 300,000 distinct CDR3 sequences, 6.5% to 10% detected once. The sequencing input was blood, either unsorted or a sorted T cell fraction (not recorded which). All receptors come from a male donor with ankylosing spondylitis.

A few counts support this clonotype. This chain connects TRBV28 to TRBJ2-7; TRBD2 matches at 8 bases. CDR3 length equals 16 residues. Looked up from germline, CDR1 is MDHEN and CDR2 is SYDVKM. Trimming removed 7 bases from V and 3 bases from J; junction bases left unmatched: 14. The CDR3 sequence is CASTRFGAGVFYEQYF. CDR3 DNA: TGTGCCAGCACCCGTTTTGGAGCGGGAGTCTTCTACGAGCAGTACTTC.

This chain links TRBV3-1 with TRBJ2-7, with D unresolved. V gave up 0 bases and J gave up 11 bases, with 14 bases separating them. Germline V gene sequence: CDR1 LGHDT, CDR2 YNNKEL (reference sequence). The CDR3 contains 13 residues. The CDR3 DNA reads as TGTGCCAGCAGCCAAGAGCTATCAAGGAGCAAGTACTTC. Amino acid sequence: CASSQELSRSKYF.

CDR3 in amino acids: CASSSGTGSTTEAFF. For the CDR3, the DNA is TGTGCCAGCAGCTCCGGGACAGGGTCGACCACTGAAGCTTTCTTT. V usage is TRBV27 and J usage is TRBJ1-1, with 9 bases aligning to TRBD1. After removal of 6 bases from V and 4 bases from J, the junction contained 9 bases not matched to a gene. The length of the CDR3 is 15 residues. Germline V CDR1 and CDR2: MNHEY, SMNVEV (reference sequence).

This clonotype was seen a handful of times. The chain has TRBV11-2 and TRBJ1-6; 10 bases are a match to TRBD1. Germline lookup yields CDR1 SGHAT and CDR2 FQNNGV. The CDR3 length is 18 residues. Trimming removed 6 bases from V and 10 bases from J; junction bases left unmatched: 18. The CDR3 coding sequence is TGTGCCAGCAGGGACCCGGGACAGGGGTTCAGGCGCAACTCACCCCTCCACTTT. It is translated as CASRDPGQGFRRNSPLHF.